This is a list of T cell receptor beta chains from one sample in a study of cytomegalovirus exposure and HLA in healthy donors. Produced via immunoSEQ multiplex PCR; TCRdb's table is partial and in-frame only. The sample includes around 100,000 clones, 60% to 80% of them seen just once. Specimen: PBMCs. Every receptor here comes from a man aged 45-65 years in good health and CMV-seropositive. Each CDR3 is given with its conserved first and last residue. D genes are given only for firm matches. Some rows have no size entry. The others give once, few or many, or a class for an expanded clone.

clone_size: .
v_call: TRBV7-2
j_call: TRBJ1-2
d_call: .
cdr3_nt: TGTGCCAGCAGCTGGAATTGGGGCTATCCGGCAGGTGGCTACACCTTC
cdr3_aa: CASSWNWGYPAGGYTF

clone_size: .
v_call: TRBV5-1
j_call: TRBJ2-1
d_call: .
cdr3_nt: TGCGCCAGCAGCTTGGAGGCTAGCGCCAATGAGCAGTTCTTC
cdr3_aa: CASSLEASANEQFF

clone_size: .
v_call: TRBV7-8
j_call: TRBJ2-7
d_call: .
cdr3_nt: TGTGCCAGCAGCTTGAGGACATCCTGGGGTGGTAGCGAGCAGTACTTC
cdr3_aa: CASSLRTSWGGSEQYF

clone_size: .
v_call: TRBV11-2
j_call: TRBJ1-1
d_call: .
cdr3_nt: TGTGCCAGCAGCTCCCGGACAGAGAACACTGAAGCTTTCTTT
cdr3_aa: CASSSRTENTEAFF

clone_size: few
v_call: TRBV11-3
j_call: TRBJ2-3
d_call: .
cdr3_nt: TGTGCCAGCAGCTCCCACAAGTCTAGCACAGATACGCAGTATTTT
cdr3_aa: CASSSHKSSTDTQYF

clone_size: .
v_call: TRBV6-5
j_call: TRBJ2-7
d_call: TRBD1
cdr3_nt: TGTGCCAGCAGTAGGACAGGTACCCCTCCCTACGAGCAGTACTTC
cdr3_aa: CASSRTGTPPYEQYF

clone_size: .
v_call: TRBV10-2
j_call: TRBJ2-7
d_call: .
cdr3_nt: TGCGCCAGCAGTGAAAGGCGGAAGGCGAGAGCCGAGCAGTACTTC
cdr3_aa: CASSERRKARAEQYF

clone_size: .
v_call: TRBV2
j_call: TRBJ2-1
d_call: TRBD1
cdr3_nt: TGTGCCAGCCACCGGGACAGGGGGCTCAATGAGCAGTTCTTC
cdr3_aa: CASHRDRGLNEQFF

clone_size: .
v_call: TRBV6-1
j_call: TRBJ1-2
d_call: .
cdr3_nt: TGTGCCAGCAGTGGAACCGGGACATCCAGTGCAGCTAACTATGGCTACACCTTC
cdr3_aa: CASSGTGTSSAANYGYTF

clone_size: .
v_call: TRBV7-8
j_call: TRBJ1-1
d_call: .
cdr3_nt: TGTGCCAGCAGCTTTACGACAGGAATGACTGAAGCTTTCTTT
cdr3_aa: CASSFTTGMTEAFF

clone_size: .
v_call: TRBV27
j_call: TRBJ2-1
d_call: .
cdr3_nt: TGTGCCAGCCGTCCGGGAGACGGCTCCTACAATGAGCAGTTCTTC
cdr3_aa: CASRPGDGSYNEQFF

clone_size: .
v_call: TRBV4-1
j_call: TRBJ1-2
d_call: .
cdr3_nt: TGCGCCAGCAGCCAAGAAAGGGGCCAGTCCTATGGCTACACCTTC
cdr3_aa: CASSQERGQSYGYTF

clone_size: once
v_call: TRBV7-8
j_call: TRBJ1-1
d_call: .
cdr3_nt: TGTGCCAGCAGCTTAAACGGGGGCACTGAAGCTTTCTTT
cdr3_aa: CASSLNGGTEAFF

clone_size: .
v_call: TRBV2
j_call: TRBJ2-1
d_call: TRBD1
cdr3_nt: TGTGCCAGCAGTGAAGTGAACAGACAGGGGGGAAATGAGCAGTTCTTC
cdr3_aa: CASSEVNRQGGNEQFF

clone_size: .
v_call: TRBV5-6
j_call: TRBJ2-7
d_call: TRBD1
cdr3_nt: TGTGCCAGCTTTCGGACAGGGGGCGACGAGCAGTACTTC
cdr3_aa: CASFRTGGDEQYF

clone_size: many
v_call: TRBV5-1
j_call: TRBJ2-5
d_call: TRBD1
cdr3_nt: TGCGCCAGCAGCTTGGGTCAGGGGGCCTGGGAGACCCAGTACTTC
cdr3_aa: CASSLGQGAWETQYF

clone_size: .
v_call: TRBV30
j_call: TRBJ1-1
d_call: .
cdr3_nt: TGTGCCTGGAGTGACCTAGCCACTGAAGCTTTCTTT
cdr3_aa: CAWSDLATEAFF

clone_size: .
v_call: TRBV11-2
j_call: TRBJ2-5
d_call: .
cdr3_nt: TGTGCCAGCAGCTTAGTCGGCGTCAGCGGAGAGACCCAGTACTTC
cdr3_aa: CASSLVGVSGETQYF

clone_size: .
v_call: TRBV7-3
j_call: TRBJ2-7
d_call: .
cdr3_nt: TGTGCCAGCAGCCCATCGGGCGGGAACCAGCAGTACTTC
cdr3_aa: CASSPSGGNQQYF

clone_size: once
v_call: TRBV4-1
j_call: TRBJ2-3
d_call: TRBD2
cdr3_nt: TGCGCCAGCAGCTTAGCGGGGGGATCAGATACGCAGTATTTT
cdr3_aa: CASSLAGGSDTQYF

clone_size: .
v_call: TRBV12-5
j_call: TRBJ1-1
d_call: .
cdr3_nt: TGTGCTAGTGGTTTGTCCTCGTCGAGGAGCACTGAAGCTTTCTTT
cdr3_aa: CASGLSSSRSTEAFF

clone_size: .
v_call: TRBV7-3
j_call: TRBJ1-6
d_call: TRBD1
cdr3_nt: TGTGCCAGCAGCCCTGGGACAGGTTATAATTCACCCCTCCACTTT
cdr3_aa: CASSPGTGYNSPLHF

clone_size: .
v_call: TRBV27
j_call: TRBJ2-2
d_call: TRBD1
cdr3_nt: TGTGCCACCAAACCACAGGGGACCGGGGAGCTGTTTTTT
cdr3_aa: CATKPQGTGELFF

clone_size: few
v_call: TRBV5-1
j_call: TRBJ2-7
d_call: TRBD1
cdr3_nt: TGCGCCAGCAGCCCCAATACCGGGACAGGAACTTACGAGCAGTACTTC
cdr3_aa: CASSPNTGTGTYEQYF

clone_size: .
v_call: TRBV5-6
j_call: TRBJ2-7
d_call: .
cdr3_nt: TGTGCCAGCAGCTTGGAGCATTTCTACGAGCAGTACTTC
cdr3_aa: CASSLEHFYEQYF

clone_size: .
v_call: TRBV9
j_call: TRBJ2-3
d_call: TRBD1
cdr3_nt: TGTGCCAGCAGCCGGGGACAGGGTGGTGAGCCGAGCACAGATACGCAGTATTTT
cdr3_aa: CASSRGQGGEPSTDTQYF

clone_size: .
v_call: TRBV5-1
j_call: TRBJ2-1
d_call: .
cdr3_nt: TGCGCCACCCAAGACGGGGGTGCTAACAATGAGCAGTTCTTC
cdr3_aa: CATQDGGANNEQFF

clone_size: .
v_call: TRBV4-1
j_call: TRBJ1-3
d_call: .
cdr3_nt: TGCGCCAGCACCGGATTGGGGAGTGGAAACACCATATATTTT
cdr3_aa: CASTGLGSGNTIYF

clone_size: once
v_call: TRBV6-6
j_call: TRBJ2-7
d_call: .
cdr3_nt: TGTGCCAGCACCCCGGGGAGCTCCTACGAGCAGTACTTC
cdr3_aa: CASTPGSSYEQYF

clone_size: .
v_call: TRBV5-1
j_call: TRBJ2-7
d_call: .
cdr3_nt: TGCGCCAGCGCCCCCCGACTAGGAGCCTACGAGCAGTACTTC
cdr3_aa: CASAPRLGAYEQYF

clone_size: .
v_call: TRBV27
j_call: TRBJ1-1
d_call: TRBD1
cdr3_nt: TGTGCCAGCAGTTTAGGGACAGGGTTCTACACTGAAGCTTTCTTT
cdr3_aa: CASSLGTGFYTEAFF

clone_size: .
v_call: TRBV27
j_call: TRBJ1-1
d_call: .
cdr3_nt: TGTGCCAGCAGTTTCCCGGGATCGAACACTGAAGCTTTCTTT
cdr3_aa: CASSFPGSNTEAFF

clone_size: .
v_call: TRBV6-1
j_call: TRBJ1-5
d_call: .
cdr3_nt: TGTGCCAGCAGTGACCCTCGGGGTAGCAATCAGCCCCAGCATTTT
cdr3_aa: CASSDPRGSNQPQHF

clone_size: .
v_call: TRBV4-1
j_call: TRBJ2-1
d_call: TRBD2
cdr3_nt: TGCGCCAGCAGCCCCGGGGAGGGTTGGAGGACAAAGGACAATGAGCAGTTCTTC
cdr3_aa: CASSPGEGWRTKDNEQFF

clone_size: .
v_call: TRBV6-1
j_call: TRBJ1-1
d_call: TRBD1
cdr3_nt: TGTGCCAGCAGTGCCGGACAGGGGAACACTGAAGCTTTCTTT
cdr3_aa: CASSAGQGNTEAFF

clone_size: .
v_call: TRBV7-2
j_call: TRBJ2-7
d_call: TRBD2
cdr3_nt: TGTGCCAGCAGCCTACGATTAGCGGGACGGCCCACCTACGAGCAGTACTTC
cdr3_aa: CASSLRLAGRPTYEQYF

clone_size: .
v_call: TRBV11-2
j_call: TRBJ2-7
d_call: TRBD1
cdr3_nt: TGTGCCAGCAGCTTAGATCAAGGACAGGGACCCGAGCAGTACTTC
cdr3_aa: CASSLDQGQGPEQYF

clone_size: .
v_call: TRBV10-3
j_call: TRBJ2-7
d_call: .
cdr3_nt: TGTGCCATCAGGGGGACAAGGGCCCCCTACGAGCAGTACTTC
cdr3_aa: CAIRGTRAPYEQYF